The clone carrying this T cell receptor (beta chain) has only a few counts. Its antigen is undetermined. These data come from a study of T cells in Graves' hyperthyroidism and ophthalmopathy. Study results and limitations: In blood, most of the thyroid clonotypes expanded above 0.001 were also present.

The germline CDR1 and CDR2 sequences are MDHEN and SYDVKM. The germline V and J ends were trimmed by 7 bases and 4 bases, with 13 bases remaining between them. The CDR3 has 13 residues. Researchers took RNA transcripts and amplified the TCR beta CDR3 regions from them. RT-PCR in the first round (using the HTBI primer set) targeted the TCR CDR3. Each CDR3 protein gets one entry after TCRdb re-called the multiplex PCR reads with MiXCR. This sample carries about 520,000 distinct CDR3 sequences, approximately 24% of them seen once, and the ten largest clones take roughly 10%. This rearrangement joins TRBV28 to TRBJ1-1; D is unresolved. The sequence came from a woman aged 25 to 39 with Graves' ophthalmopathy. Material for sequencing was blood. CDR3 region: CASIESRSTEAFF. In nucleotides, the CDR3 is TGTGCCAGCATTGAGAGCAGATCCACTGAAGCTTTCTTT.